Presented here are 27 T cell receptor beta chains from one specimen sequenced in a study of blood T cell repertoires in COVID-19. TCRdb keeps only in-frame clones here, not all; method: immunoSEQ multiplex PCR. Here the sample spans roughly 200,000 clones, 82% being singletons. The material sequenced was PBMCs or T cells enriched from blood (not recorded which). The receptors come from an older woman with acute COVID-19.

The chain recombines TRBV12-3 or TRBV12-4 with TRBJ1-1, with D hard to call. Trimming cost V 7 bases and J 5 bases, with 11 bases left between them. The CDR3 runs 12 residues. CDR3 amino acids: CASTRGLTEAFF. As DNA, the CDR3 is TGTGCCAGCACCCGGGGTCTGACTGAAGCTTTCTTT.

The chain employs TRBV19 and TRBJ2-7; 9 nucleotides line up with TRBD2. Germline V gene data show CDR1 as LNHDA and CDR2 as SQIVND (reference sequence). V lost 7 bases to trimming and J lost 5 bases; unmatched junction nucleotides: 12. CDR3 length: 15 residues. The CDR3 region is CASTEGSGRFDEQYF. The CDR3 nucleotides are TGTGCCAGTACAGAGGGTAGCGGGAGATTCGACGAGCAGTACTTC.

This chain connects TRBV6-2 or TRBV6-3 to TRBJ1-1; a possible D gene is TRBD1 (6 bases). Germline V gene sequence: CDR1 MNHEY, CDR2 SVGEGT. The CDR3 extends over 14 amino acids. V was cut by 5 bases and J by 4 bases, with 14 bases left in between. The CDR3 nucleotides read TGTGCCAGCAGTAAAGTCGACAGGCTCACTGAAGCTTTCTTT. Amino acids: CASSKVDRLTEAFF.

The rearrangement joins TRBV19 to TRBJ2-1; unclear D gene. Looked up from germline, CDR1 is LNHDA and CDR2 is SQIVND (reference sequence). The CDR3 spans 21 residues. Trimming pared 2 bases from V and 0 bases from J, leaving 26 bases between. CDR3 amino acids: CASSILATSSGISSSYNEQFF. CDR3 sequence (DNA): TGTGCCAGTAGTATATTGGCTACCTCCTCAGGCATCTCAAGCTCCTACAATGAGCAGTTCTTC. The entire variable domain, with the rest obtained from reference TRBV19 and TRBJ2-1, is as follows: DGGITQSPKYLFRKEGQNVTLSCEQNLNHDAMYWYRQDPGQGLRLIYYSQIVNDFQKGDIAEGYSVSREKKESFPLTVTSAQKNPTAFYLCASSILATSSGISSSYNEQFFGPGTRLTVL.

The rearrangement uses TRBV11-2 and TRBJ1-2; 10 bases are shared with TRBD1. J lost 8 bases, V lost 5 bases, and 11 bases had no gene match. Germline CDR1 is SGHAT and CDR2 is FQNNGV. There are 15 residues in the CDR3. This CDR3 reads CASSPGQGVTSGYTF. The CDR3 region has the DNA TGTGCCAGCAGCCCCGGACAGGGGGTAACCTCGGGCTACACCTTC.

V is TRBV6-2 or TRBV6-3 and J is TRBJ2-3; TRBD1 might be the D (5 bases). From germline, CDR1 is MNHEY and CDR2 SVGEGT. CDR3 length: 15 residues. The V end lost 4 bases, the J end lost 1 base, and 12 bases lay between the germline ends. CDR3 DNA sequence: TGTGCCAGCAGTTTGGCCCAGGGTGGCACAGATACGCAGTATTTT. Translating it yields CASSLAQGGTDTQYF.

The chain combines TRBV9 with TRBJ2-1, with D tentatively TRBD1 (6 bases). Germline CDR1 SGDLS, CDR2 YYNGEE. The CDR3 runs to 15 residues. Trimming removed 3 bases from V and 2 bases from J, with 12 bases in between. This CDR3 reads CASSERTEPYNEQFF. Here the CDR3 DNA reads TGTGCCAGCAGCGAGCGGACAGAGCCCTACAATGAGCAGTTCTTC.

The chain is built from TRBV4-1 and TRBJ1-3, with 11 positions matching TRBD1. The V and J ends lost 4 bases and 1 base, in that order; junction bases with no gene match: 3. CDR1 is MGHRA and CDR2 is YSYEKL in the germline V gene. The length of the CDR3 is 16 residues. CDR3 protein: CASSRGTGGSGNTIYF. Written as DNA, the CDR3 is TGCGCCAGCAGCCGAGGGACAGGGGGGTCTGGAAACACCATATATTTT.

The chain is built from TRBV6-5 and TRBJ1-5; TRBD1 might be the D (5 bases). Germline V gives CDR1 MNHEY, CDR2 SVGAGI. V gave up 4 bases and J gave up 6 bases, with 7 bases separating them. The CDR3 covers 12 residues. CDR3 protein: CASSSGGQPQHF. The CDR3, as DNA: TGTGCCAGCAGTTCCGGGGGTCAGCCCCAGCATTTT.

CDR3 DNA sequence: TGCGCCAGCAGCCGAACATCACAGGGTTGGTATGGCTACACCTTC. Amino acids: CASSRTSQGWYGYTF. This chain uses TRBV4-3 with TRBJ1-2; a possible D gene is TRBD1 (6 bases). Trimming shortened V by 4 bases and J by 5 bases, and 17 bases separated the two germline ends. Per germline, CDR1 LGHNA and CDR2 YSLEER. The CDR3 contains 15 residues.

V usage is TRBV27 and J usage is TRBJ2-2, with D hard to call. CDR1 is MNHEY, CDR2 SMNVEV, per germline (reference sequence). Trimming pared 3 bases from V and 8 bases from J, leaving 10 bases between. The CDR3 runs to 13 residues. For the CDR3, the DNA is TGTGCCAGCAGTTTGGCAGCGCGAGGGGAGCTGTTTTTT. Residues: CASSLAARGELFF.

The chain has TRBV11-3 and TRBJ1-5; the D is unclear. The CDR3 contains 17 residues. Germline CDR1 SGHNT, CDR2 YENEEA. V gave up 8 bases and J gave up 0 bases, with 20 bases separating them. The DNA for the CDR3 is TGTGCCAGCGCGGGTACAGAACTAGGGTATAGCAATCAGCCCCAGCATTTT. It yields the protein CASAGTELGYSNQPQHF.

This chain links TRBV18 with TRBJ1-2; D call uncertain. V lost 2 bases and J 8 bases, leaving 12 bases between the germline ends. The CDR3 is made up of 13 amino acids. Germline V lookup: CDR1 KGHSH, CDR2 LQKENI. For the CDR3, the DNA is TGTGCCAGCTCACCAAACGCCGGTCGAGGCTACACCTTC. This gives the protein CASSPNAGRGYTF. The whole variable domain, filled in from reference TRBV18 and TRBJ1-2, reads NAGVMQNPRHLVRRRGQEARLRCSPMKGHSHVYWYRQLPEEGLKFMVYLQKENIIDESGMPKERFSAEFPKEGPSILRIQQVVRGDSAAYFCASSPNAGRGYTFGSGTRLTVV.

This clone is medium-sized (0.01 to 0.1%) within its sample. The gene calls are TRBV10-1 and TRBJ2-3; D gene unclear. The CDR3 has 13 residues. Trimming cost V 6 bases and J 3 bases, with 10 bases left between them. Germline values: CDR1 WNHNN, CDR2 SYGVQD (reference sequence). The CDR3 coding sequence is TGCGCCAGCAGCCCCCCCGGGACAGATACGCAGTATTTT. As protein: CASSPPGTDTQYF.

This clone was recorded a few times. The chain is built from TRBV7-7 and TRBJ2-7; 8 bases fit TRBD2. This CDR3 region has 15 residues. The germline gives CDR1 SSHAT, CDR2 FNYEAQ (reference sequence). V was clipped by 6 bases and J by 7 bases; unmatched bases: 14. In DNA, the CDR3 is TGTGCCAGCAGTCCGGGGCCAGCGGGAGCAGGAGAGCAGTACTTC. Amino acid sequence: CASSPGPAGAGEQYF.

The chain couples TRBV5-4 to TRBJ1-5; the D gene is possibly TRBD1 (5 bases). The CDR3 has 12 amino acids. Germline V gives CDR1 SGHNT, CDR2 YYREEE (reference sequence). The V end lost 5 bases, the J end lost 10 bases, and 13 bases lay between the germline ends. The CDR3 DNA is TGTGCCAGCAGTAAAGGGGAGGGTCCCCAGCATTTT. It yields the protein CASSKGEGPQHF.

V and J are TRBV5-6 and TRBJ2-5; 7 nucleotides match TRBD1. Germline values: CDR1 SGHDT, CDR2 YYEEEE. The CDR3 consists of 15 residues. V was pared by 0 bases and J by 4 bases, with 6 bases of the junction left unmatched. CDR3 in amino acids: CASSLGTGVRETQYF. The DNA of the CDR3 is TGTGCCAGCAGCTTGGGAACAGGGGTGCGAGAGACCCAGTACTTC.

The CDR3 reads CASRGQRDYGYTF. The CDR3, as DNA: TGTGCCAGCAGGGGACAGAGGGACTATGGCTACACCTTC. The chain has TRBV12-3 or TRBV12-4 and TRBJ1-2; 7 bases fit TRBD1. This CDR3 has 13 residues. V was clipped by 6 bases and J by 3 bases; unmatched bases: 4.

This clone showed up just once. The chain is built from TRBV5-8 and TRBJ2-7, with 8 bases aligning to TRBD1. V trimming: 4 bases; J trimming: 6 bases; junction bases outside the gene matches: 12. The CDR3 length is 15 residues. Germline CDR1 SGHTS, CDR2 YDEGEE. The CDR3: CASSVDRGSSVEQYF. The DNA for the CDR3 is TGTGCCAGCAGCGTAGACAGGGGATCGAGTGTCGAGCAGTACTTC.

The chain employs TRBV20-1 and TRBJ2-7; 7 nucleotides match TRBD1. Per the germline V gene, CDR1 is DFQATT and CDR2 is SNEGSKA (reference sequence). V was clipped by 6 bases and J by 5 bases; unmatched bases: 4. CDR3 length equals 11 residues. CDR3: CSAHQGDEQYV. The CDR3 DNA is TGCAGTGCCCACCAGGGGGACGAGCAGTACGTC.

This clone came up a few times. The same CDR3 arises from other DNA sequences in this sample as well. The rearrangement links TRBV4-3 to TRBJ1-3, with TRBD1 matching over 7 bases. The CDR3 contains 16 residues. Germline trimming cut 0 bases from V and 0 bases from J; bases unmatched to any gene: 2. Germline V gene sequence: CDR1 LGHNA, CDR2 YSLEER. This CDR3 reads CASSQEGQLSGNTIYF. The CDR3 DNA reads TGCGCCAGCAGCCAAGAGGGACAGCTCTCTGGAAACACCATATATTTT.

The table lists this clone with a few counts. CDR3 DNA sequence: TGTGCCAGCAGCTCCCGGACTAGCGGGGGGGCCGGTACGCAGTATTTT. It is translated as CASSSRTSGGAGTQYF. The chain combines TRBV7-8 with TRBJ2-3; TRBD2 matches 15 bases. CDR1 and CDR2 from the germline V gene are SGHVS and FQNEAQ. The CDR3 is 16 residues long. J lost 8 bases, V lost 4 bases, and 7 bases had no gene match.

The CDR3 DNA is TGTGCCAGTCGCAGGGGAGCCTATGGCTACACCTTC. This translates into CASRRGAYGYTF. The gene calls are TRBV19 and TRBJ1-2; possible D gene TRBD1, 6 bases. V lost 8 bases, J lost 4 bases, and 11 bases lay in between. The CDR3 has 12 residues. Looked up from germline, CDR1 is LNHDA and CDR2 is SQIVND (reference sequence).

J is TRBJ2-6 and V is TRBV19, with D possibly TRBD1 on 5 matching bases. This CDR3 region has 18 residues. Germline CDR1 is LNHDA and CDR2 is SQIVND (reference sequence). The V end was cut by 5 bases, the J end by 0 bases, with 17 bases between. CDR3 DNA: TGTGCCAGTAGTGGAAGCGACAGCCCCTTCTCTGGGGCCAACGTCCTGACTTTC. Translation: CASSGSDSPFSGANVLTF.

Only one count was recorded for this clone. The chain employs TRBV3-1 (or the pseudogene TRBV3-2) and TRBJ2-1; tentative D call: TRBD2 (6 bases). Germline values: CDR1 LGHDT, CDR2 YNNKEL (reference sequence). The CDR3 has 16 amino acids. Trimming stripped 3 bases from V and 0 bases from J, with 12 bases between. The CDR3 loop reads CASSQSGDSSYNEQFF. CDR3 bases: TGTGCCAGCAGCCAGTCGGGGGATAGCTCCTACAATGAGCAGTTCTTC.

The chain carries TRBV10-2 and TRBJ1-1; 10 bases map to TRBD1. The V and J ends lost 5 bases and 3 bases, in that order; junction bases with no gene match: 12. CDR1 WSHSY and CDR2 SAAADI come from the germline V gene. The CDR3 covers 17 residues. The CDR3: CASSWDRGFRLDTEAFF. CDR3 DNA: TGCGCCAGCAGTTGGGACAGGGGATTTCGGTTGGACACTGAAGCTTTCTTT.

The V call is TRBV12-5, the J call TRBJ2-1, with 15 bases identical to TRBD2. CDR1 and CDR2 (germline): LGHNT, FRNRAP. This CDR3 has 15 amino acids. The V and J ends lost 3 bases and 16 bases, in that order; junction bases with no gene match: 10. This CDR3 is CASGLGLAGGTQFFF. CDR3 bases: TGTGCTAGTGGTTTAGGACTAGCGGGAGGGACACAATTCTTCTTC.